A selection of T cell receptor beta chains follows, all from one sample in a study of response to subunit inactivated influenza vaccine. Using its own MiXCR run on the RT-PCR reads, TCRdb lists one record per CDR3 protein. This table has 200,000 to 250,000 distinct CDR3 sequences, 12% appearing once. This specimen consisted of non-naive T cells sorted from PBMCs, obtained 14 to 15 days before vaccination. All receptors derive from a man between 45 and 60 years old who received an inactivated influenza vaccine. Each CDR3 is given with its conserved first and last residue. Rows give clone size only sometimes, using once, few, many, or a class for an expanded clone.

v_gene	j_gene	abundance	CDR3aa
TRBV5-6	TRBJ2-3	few	CASSIGTSGYTDTQYF
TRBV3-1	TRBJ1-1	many	CASSPSETGAAFF
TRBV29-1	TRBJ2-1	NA	CSVLGTTSYNEQFF
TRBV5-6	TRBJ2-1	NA	CASGPGAGNEQFF
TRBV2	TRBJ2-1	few	CASSVGFRTSGTRSSYNEQFF
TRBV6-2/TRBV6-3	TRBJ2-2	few	CASSYSLAGELFF
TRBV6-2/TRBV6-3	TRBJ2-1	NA	CASTPRGARFTYNEQFF
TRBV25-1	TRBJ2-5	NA	CASSELAGAQETQYF
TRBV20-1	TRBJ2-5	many	CSARDRMLAGVGETQYF
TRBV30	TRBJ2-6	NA	CAWSKEGGTGANVLTF
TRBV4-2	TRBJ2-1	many	CASSQKGRGDAQFF